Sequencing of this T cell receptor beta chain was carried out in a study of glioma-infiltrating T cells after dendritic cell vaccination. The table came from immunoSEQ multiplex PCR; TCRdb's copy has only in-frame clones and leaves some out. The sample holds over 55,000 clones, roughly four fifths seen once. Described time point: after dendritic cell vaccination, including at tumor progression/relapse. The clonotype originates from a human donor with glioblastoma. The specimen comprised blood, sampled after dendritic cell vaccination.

The CDR3 nucleotides are TGCAGCGTTGAGATCGGGGAAGATGGCTACACCTTC. It yields the protein CSVEIGEDGYTF. The chain links TRBV29-1 to TRBJ1-2; D is unresolved. The V gene lost 3 bases and the J gene lost 6 bases, with 11 bases spanning the gap. Germline assignment: CDR1 SQVTM and CDR2 ANQGSEA. This CDR3 spans 12 amino acids. Full variable domain (rest looked up from reference TRBV29-1 and TRBJ1-2): SAVISQKPSRDICQRGTSLTIQCQVDSQVTMMFWYRQQPGQSLTLIATANQGSEATYESGFVIDKFPISRPNLTFSTLTVSNMSPEDSSIYLCSVEIGEDGYTFGSGTRLTVV.